The T cell receptor (beta chain) described here comes from a study of T cell clonality in common variable immunodeficiency. Study-wide findings and caveats: In common variable immunodeficiency, TCR beta chains reportedly carried fewer deletions and N-nucleotide insertions.

The sample holds many counts of this clone. Its antigen remains unidentified. The read stops 3 residues short of the end of the CDR3; the missing end is completed from the germline J gene. Germline CDR1 is SNHLY and CDR2 is FYNNEI. V gave up 4 bases and J gave up 5 bases; unmatched junction bases: 6. The CDR3 totals 14 residues. The method was immunoSEQ multiplex PCR; TCRdb's version includes in-frame clones alone and lacks a portion of them. The sample has about 28,000 clones, none seen only once. The chain couples TRBV2 to TRBJ2-3; 7 bases align to TRBD1. The receptor's source is a human donor with common variable immunodeficiency. Material for sequencing was peripheral blood mononuclear cells. The CDR3 loop is CASSVQGSGDTQYF. The sequenced part of the CDR3 DNA is TGTGCCAGCAGTGTACAGGGGTCCGGAGATACG. Based on the CDR3 plus reference TRBV2 and TRBJ2-3, the full variable domain is EPEVTQTPSHQVTQMGQEVILRCVPISNHLYFYWYRQILGQKVEFLVSFYNNEISEKSEIFDDQFSVERPDGSNFTLKIRSTKLEDSAMYFCASSVQGSGDTQYFGPGTRLTVL.